A selection of T cell receptor beta chains follows, all from one sample in a study of blood T cell repertoires in COVID-19. Libraries were prepared by immunoSEQ multiplex PCR; TCRdb keeps only in-frame clonotypes and omits some of them. Altogether around 250,000 clones are present, roughly 83% being singletons, with the ten largest covering about 4.5%. The sequencing sample was made of peripheral blood. These receptor sequences come from a man in his sixties who had recovered from COVID-19. Each CDR3 is given with its conserved first and last residue. The D gene is left open where the match is weak. Part of the rows lack a size; the others show once, few, many or a class for expanded clones.

>TRBV6-6|once|TRBJ1-3|TRBD1
TGTGCCAGCAGTTACTCGGGGGGGACAGGCCGAAACACCATATATTTT
CASSYSGGTGRNTIYF
>TRBV30|-|TRBJ1-3|-
TGTGCCTGGAGTGGCGGGGACTCTGGAAACACCATATATTTT
CAWSGGDSGNTIYF
>TRBV14|-|TRBJ1-5|TRBD1
TGTGCCAGCAGCCAACAGGGGGGTCAGCCCCAGCATTTT
CASSQQGGQPQHF
>TRBV7-9|-|TRBJ1-3|TRBD1
TGTGCCAGCAGCTCCCCTCAACAGGGGTTCGCTGGAAACACCATATATTTT
CASSSPQQGFAGNTIYF
>TRBV5-1|-|TRBJ2-1|-
TGCGCCAGCAGCTTGGGGACCACAGGGAATGAGCAGTTCTTC
CASSLGTTGNEQFF
>TRBV4-1|-|TRBJ1-5|-
TGCGCCAGCAGCACCCGACAGGCCCATCAGCCCCAGCATTTT
CASSTRQAHQPQHF
>TRBV5-1|once|TRBJ1-4|-
TGCGCCAGCAGCTTGGTGGTCGGAGCAACTAATGAAAAACTGTTTTTT
CASSLVVGATNEKLFF
>TRBV25-1|once|TRBJ2-1|TRBD1
TGTGCCAGCAGTGCCACGACAGGGGGCGCCGGGGATGAGCAGTTCTTC
CASSATTGGAGDEQFF
>TRBV5-4|-|TRBJ2-5|-
TGTGCCAGCAGCTTGGCAGGGTCACCCGGGGGACCCCAGTACTTC
CASSLAGSPGGPQYF
>TRBV3-1/TRBV3-2|-|TRBJ1-2|-
TGTGCCAGCAGCCCATCGTGGGGGCGCGACTATGGCTACACCTTC
CASSPSWGRDYGYTF
>TRBV3-1/TRBV3-2|-|TRBJ2-1|-
TGTGCCAGCAGCCCCAGAAGTCTTAGCCTATCTTCTTACAATGAGCAGTTCTTC
CASSPRSLSLSSYNEQFF
>TRBV5-6|once|TRBJ1-2|-
TGTGCCAGCAGTCGGGCGGGGTTCCTCTATGGCTACACCTTC
CASSRAGFLYGYTF
>TRBV25-1|-|TRBJ2-7|TRBD1
TGTGCCAGCAGAGGGGGCGCCGGGGAATCCTACGAGCAGTACTTC
CASRGGAGESYEQYF
>TRBV27|-|TRBJ2-5|-
TGTGCCAGCAGTTTTACGGTAGGGTCCAGGGGCGTGCGAGAGACCCAGTACTTC
CASSFTVGSRGVRETQYF
>TRBV14|-|TRBJ2-4|-
TGTGCCAGCAGCGCCCAGACTAGTTCGGCTAAGTACTTC
CASSAQTSSAKYF
>TRBV20-1|-|TRBJ2-7|-
TGCAGTGCTAGCCAGGGGCTCGAGCAGTACTTC
CSASQGLEQYF
>TRBV29-1|-|TRBJ1-2|TRBD1
TGCAGCGCCAGACAGGGATCGAACTATGGCTACACCTTC
CSARQGSNYGYTF
>TRBV18|-|TRBJ2-2|-
TGTGCCAGCTCTCCCAATAGTGGGAACACCGGGGAGCTGTTTTTT
CASSPNSGNTGELFF
>TRBV19|-|TRBJ2-6|TRBD1
TGTGCCAGTAGTGACCGACAGGGCGATGGGGCCAACGTCCTGACTTTC
CASSDRQGDGANVLTF
>TRBV7-9|once|TRBJ1-2|-
TGTGCCAGCAGCTTAGCGCTACGGGGAAACTATGGCTACACCTTC
CASSLALRGNYGYTF
>TRBV11-1|-|TRBJ1-2|-
TGTGCCAGCAGCTTTCGTCCAGGGAGGGTTTCGGGCTACACCTTC
CASSFRPGRVSGYTF
>TRBV4-1|-|TRBJ2-3|-
TGCGCCAGCAGCACCGGGGAGGCAACAGATACGCAGTATTTT
CASSTGEATDTQYF
>TRBV9|once|TRBJ2-3|TRBD2
TGTGCCAGCAGCGTGGGACTAGCCTCTAGCACAGATACGCAGTATTTT
CASSVGLASSTDTQYF
>TRBV6-4|-|TRBJ2-4|TRBD2
TGTGCCAGCAGTGACTCGAGGACTAGGCTCTACTTC
CASSDSRTRLYF
>TRBV24-1|-|TRBJ2-5|TRBD1
TGTGCCACCAGTGATTCCGGACAGGGACAAGAGACCCAGTACTTC
CATSDSGQGQETQYF
>TRBV19|once|TRBJ2-2|TRBD2
TGTGCCAGTAGTAATAGCGGGGGGCCAAACACCGGGGAGCTGTTTTTT
CASSNSGGPNTGELFF
>TRBV12-3/TRBV12-4|-|TRBJ2-5|-
TGTGCCAGCAGTTTGGCAGGGGTGGAGACCCAGTACTTC
CASSLAGVETQYF
>TRBV9|-|TRBJ1-2|-
TGTGCCAGCAGCCAATCCGGGACTCTTTCCTATGGCTACACCTTC
CASSQSGTLSYGYTF
>TRBV4-1|-|TRBJ2-3|-
TGCGCCAGCAGCCATTACCTCCCCGGGAAGAGCACAGATACGCAGTATTTT
CASSHYLPGKSTDTQYF
>TRBV7-2|-|TRBJ1-5|TRBD1
TGTGCCAGCAGCGTAAATCAGGGGGCATATCAGCCCCAGCATTTT
CASSVNQGAYQPQHF
>TRBV5-1|-|TRBJ2-3|TRBD1
TGCGCCAGCAGCTTGGATCCCGGGACAGGTTTAAATACGCAGTATTTT
CASSLDPGTGLNTQYF
>TRBV5-1|-|TRBJ2-7|TRBD1
TGCGCCAGCAGCTCGATTCCGGGACAGACACACTACGAGCAGTACTTC
CASSSIPGQTHYEQYF
>TRBV19|-|TRBJ1-2|-
TGTGCCAGTAGTGTACTCCGTGGTGGCTACACCTTC
CASSVLRGGYTF
>TRBV12-3/TRBV12-4|-|TRBJ2-1|TRBD1
TGTGCCAGCACCCGGGACAGGGGTGATGAGCAGTTCTTC
CASTRDRGDEQFF
>TRBV4-1|-|TRBJ1-6|-
TGCGCCAGCAGCCAGGGGAGCTCACCCCTCCACTTT
CASSQGSSPLHF
>TRBV5-4|-|TRBJ2-3|TRBD2
TGTGCCAGCAGCTTGTTCCGGGGGGGCGGCACAGATACGCAGTATTTT
CASSLFRGGGTDTQYF
>TRBV7-8|-|TRBJ2-7|-
TGTGCCAGCAGCCCACTTAATGAGCAGTACTTC
CASSPLNEQYF
>TRBV5-5|-|TRBJ1-1|-
TGTGCCAGCAGCTTGTCATTAGTCATGAACACTGAAGCTTTCTTT
CASSLSLVMNTEAFF
>TRBV28|-|TRBJ2-2|-
TGTGCCAGCAAGAACAGGTTCACCGGGGAGCTGTTTTTT
CASKNRFTGELFF
>TRBV9|-|TRBJ1-2|-
TGTGCCAGCAGCCCAACGGCGGGAAGGGGAGACTATGGCTACACCTTC
CASSPTAGRGDYGYTF
>TRBV5-1|-|TRBJ2-3|TRBD2
TGCGCCAGCAGCTTGGCGCCCGGGACTAGCGGGGGGGATACGCAGTATTTT
CASSLAPGTSGGDTQYF
>TRBV28|-|TRBJ1-5|TRBD1
TGTGCCAGCAGTTTCGGACAGGGTCAGCCCCAGCATTTT
CASSFGQGQPQHF
>TRBV24-1|-|TRBJ2-3|-
TGTGCCACCAGTGTCGGCGGAGGGGACACAGATACGCAGTATTTT
CATSVGGGDTDTQYF
>TRBV1|-|TRBJ1-1|-
TGCACCAGCAGCCAAGGGGACAGAATAGAAAATAACACTGAAGCTTTCTTT
CTSSQGDRIENNTEAFF
>TRBV4-2|-|TRBJ2-3|TRBD2
TGTGCCAGCAGCCCGGCCCCGGTGACTAGCGGGACAGATACGCAGTATTTT
CASSPAPVTSGTDTQYF
>TRBV7-6|once|TRBJ1-6|TRBD1
TGTGCCAGCAGCAAAACGGGACAGGGGCCCAATTCACCCCTCCACTTT
CASSKTGQGPNSPLHF